Following are 4 T cell receptor beta chains from one sample sequenced in a study of T cell responses to AZD1222 COVID-19 vaccine. Here immunoSEQ multiplex PCR was the method, and the copy in TCRdb shows in-frame clones only, minus some. The sample yields approximately 80,000 clones, approximately 80% seen once. The sample consisted of peripheral blood, taken on day 0 of AZD1222 vaccination. These receptors all come from an adult in good health.

The chain has TRBV7-2 and TRBJ2-1, with D possibly being TRBD2 (5 bases). Germline V CDR1 and CDR2: SGHTA, FQGNSA. This CDR3 contains 13 residues. Between the trimmed V and J ends, which lost 1 base and 8 bases, there was a span of 9 bases. The CDR3 is CASSLGARDEQFF. DNA of the CDR3: TGTGCCAGCAGCTTAGGAGCGAGGGATGAGCAGTTCTTC.

This chain connects TRBV20-1 to TRBJ1-2; D remains unclear. The CDR3 has 11 residues. Germline CDR1 and CDR2: DFQATT and SNEGSKA (reference sequence). Trimming pared 0 bases from V and 14 bases from J, leaving 13 bases between. The CDR3 DNA sequence: TGCAGTGCTAGAGAGGTGGCCCCGTCGACCTTC. Translated: CSAREVAPSTF.

The gene calls are TRBV27 and TRBJ2-7; 7 bases agree with TRBD1. The trim removed 5 bases at V and 4 bases at J, leaving 11 bases unmatched. CDR1 MNHEY and CDR2 SMNVEV come from the germline V gene (reference sequence). The CDR3 loop spans 15 amino acids. The CDR3 DNA follows: TGTGCCAGCAGTCCCTCCCGGACAGGACGTTACGAGCAGTACTTC. Protein product: CASSPSRTGRYEQYF.

A remark on this clone: Sequence at one end of the junction differs from germline and may be a read error. The chain is built from TRBV2 and TRBJ1-6; D is possibly TRBD1 (5 bases). CDR3 length: 16 residues. Germline V lookup: CDR1 SNHLY, CDR2 FYNNEI. CDR3 region: CASSEGVGTGNSALHF. The CDR3 DNA reads TGTGCCAGCAGTGAAGGGGTAGGGACGGGGAATTCAGCCCTCCACTTT.